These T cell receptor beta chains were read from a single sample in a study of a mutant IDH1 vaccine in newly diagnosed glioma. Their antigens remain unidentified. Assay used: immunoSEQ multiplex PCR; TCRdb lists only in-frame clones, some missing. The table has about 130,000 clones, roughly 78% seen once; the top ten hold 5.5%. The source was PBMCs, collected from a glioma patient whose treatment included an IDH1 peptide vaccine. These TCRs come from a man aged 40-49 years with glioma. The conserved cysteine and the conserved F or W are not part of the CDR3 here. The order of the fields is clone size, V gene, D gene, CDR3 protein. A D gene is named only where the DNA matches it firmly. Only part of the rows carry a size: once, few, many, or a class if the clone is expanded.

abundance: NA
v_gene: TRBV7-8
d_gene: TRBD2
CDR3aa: ASSLVGLAGGTDTQY

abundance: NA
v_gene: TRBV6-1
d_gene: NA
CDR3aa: ASSALGRGAYEQF

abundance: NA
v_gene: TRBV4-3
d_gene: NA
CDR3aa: ASSQDRVGANYGYT

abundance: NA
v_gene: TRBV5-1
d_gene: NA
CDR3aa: ASREGTATYEQY

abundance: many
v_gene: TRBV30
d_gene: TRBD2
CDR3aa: AWNWGGSYNEQF

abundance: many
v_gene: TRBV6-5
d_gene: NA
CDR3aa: ASRPLSANYGYT

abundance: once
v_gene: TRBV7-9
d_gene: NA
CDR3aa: ASSGSVGGTNEKLF

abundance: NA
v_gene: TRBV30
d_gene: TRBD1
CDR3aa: AWTPVGTGRDQPQH

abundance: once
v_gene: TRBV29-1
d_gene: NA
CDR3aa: SAQLLYEQY

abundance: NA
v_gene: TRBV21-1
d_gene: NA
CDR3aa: ASSKDAGYSNQPQH

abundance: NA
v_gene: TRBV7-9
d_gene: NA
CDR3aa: ASSDPDRDSWEGTQY

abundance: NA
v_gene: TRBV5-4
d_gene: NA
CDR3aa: ASSPGGSRNTEAF

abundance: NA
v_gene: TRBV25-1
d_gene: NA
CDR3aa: ASSESWAASEAF

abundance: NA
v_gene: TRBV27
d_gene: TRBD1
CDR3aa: ASRPHGTAGTEAF

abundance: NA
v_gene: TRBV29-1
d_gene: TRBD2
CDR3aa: SALREGTGELF

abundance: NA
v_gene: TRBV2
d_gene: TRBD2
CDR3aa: ASMAKLAVDIQY

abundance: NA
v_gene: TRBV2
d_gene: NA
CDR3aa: ASSVSGFGQPQH

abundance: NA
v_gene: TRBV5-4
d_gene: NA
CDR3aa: ASSLRRGGTDTQY

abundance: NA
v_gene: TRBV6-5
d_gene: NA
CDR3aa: ASSQVLTDTQY

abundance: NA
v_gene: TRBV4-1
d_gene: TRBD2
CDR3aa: ASSQDGLAGGETQY

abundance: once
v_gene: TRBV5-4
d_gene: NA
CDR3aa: ASSAARSTDTQY